The 4 T cell receptor beta chains reported below all come from one sample, sequenced in a study of regulatory T cells in long-lasting Graves disease. Noted time point: persistent/refractory GD, antithyroid drugs over 5 years with positive TRAb. Following extraction of RNA from PBMCs, that RNA was used to make the TCR library. Construction of the TCR beta libraries employed iRepertoire HTBI primers in conjunction with Arm-PCR of CDR3 regions. One entry per CDR3 protein, called by TCRdb with MiXCR from the multiplex PCR reads. This table has hundreds of thousands of distinct CDR3 sequences, around 20% appearing once. This sample comprised peripheral blood mononuclear cells (PBMCs), obtained when the disease was refractory, from a patient treated with antithyroid drugs. The receptors stem from a female donor with Graves disease.

Turning to this clonotype: Because it lacks the conserved phenylalanine or tryptophan at the end, this CDR3 is likely a read error. The rearrangement links TRBV12-3 or TRBV12-4 to TRBJ2-5; D remains ambiguous. The CDR3 consists of 12 residues. The ends were cut back, 3 bases at V and 5 bases at J, with 7 bases in the middle. The CDR3 DNA is TGTGCCAGCAGTTTCCCGTCGGAGACCCAGTACTCC. Encoded protein: CASSFPSETQYS.

This chain connects TRBV11-2 to TRBJ1-6; D gene unclear. The germline CDR1 and CDR2 sequences are SGHAT and FQNNGV. The CDR3 totals 17 residues. The V and J ends lost 0 bases and 1 base respectively, with 10 bases between them. CDR3 protein: CASSLDLAGSYNSPLHF. The CDR3 nucleotides read TGTGCCAGCAGCTTAGATTTGGCCGGGTCCTATAATTCACCCCTCCACTTT.

Many counts were recorded for this clonotype. This chain uses TRBV12-3 or TRBV12-4 with TRBJ1-1; tentatively, D is TRBD1 (5 bases). Trimming removed 1 base from V and 3 bases from J, with 9 bases in between. The CDR3 totals 14 residues. DNA for the CDR3: TGTGCCAGCAGTTTAGGGGTGGGGCACACTGAAGCTTTCTTT. Amino acid sequence: CASSLGVGHTEAFF.

This clonotype occurred a few times. The chain has TRBV19 and TRBJ2-2; D is ambiguous. This CDR3 has 16 residues. Germline lookup yields CDR1 LNHDA and CDR2 SQIVND (reference sequence). The ends were cut back, 7 bases at V and 3 bases at J, with 18 bases in the middle. The CDR3 DNA sequence: TGTGCCAGTAAAGCCTACCAAGAGACGGACACCGGGGAGCTGTTTTTT. Translation: CASKAYQETDTGELFF.